This TCR beta chain originates from a study of cytomegalovirus exposure and HLA in healthy donors. Donors showed nominal health when sampled, although they likely had unrecorded immune exposures. PCR involved 60 Vbeta and 13 Jbeta primers. Sequencing was performed with immunoSEQ multiplex PCR; in TCRdb, only in-frame clones are kept and a portion is missing. The data show around 120,000 clones, with 82% seen just once and roughly 1.2% held by the top ten. Study-level findings and limits: When analyzed later, a missense DCLRE1C variant was found to be linked to TCR beta V- and J-gene trimming. Within an earlier analysis, most TCR beta V segments proved productive either about 87% or about 30% of the time.

Of note for this clone: Its antigen is still unknown.

The germline V gene encodes CDR1 GTSNPN and CDR2 SVGIG (reference sequence). V dropped 5 bases and J dropped 8 bases, with 10 bases sitting between them. The CDR3 contains 11 residues. Input material: PBMCs. The receptor comes from a boy between 5 and 17 years old in good health and CMV-seronegative. This chain joins TRBV30 and TRBJ2-1, with D possibly being TRBD2 (5 bases). CDR3 DNA sequence: TGTGCCTGGGGCGGAGGCCATGAGCAGTTCTTC. Protein sequence: CAWGGGHEQFF.